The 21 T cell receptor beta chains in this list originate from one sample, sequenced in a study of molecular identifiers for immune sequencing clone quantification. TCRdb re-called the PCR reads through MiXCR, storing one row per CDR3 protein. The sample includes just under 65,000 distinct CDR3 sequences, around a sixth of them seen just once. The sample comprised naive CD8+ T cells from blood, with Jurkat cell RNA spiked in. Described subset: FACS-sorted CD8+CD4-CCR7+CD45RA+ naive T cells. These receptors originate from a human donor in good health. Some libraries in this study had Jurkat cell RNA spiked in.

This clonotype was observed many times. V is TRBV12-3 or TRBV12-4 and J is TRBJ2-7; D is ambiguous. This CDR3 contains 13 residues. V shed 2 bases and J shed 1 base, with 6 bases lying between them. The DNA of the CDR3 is TGTGCCAGCAGTTTAAGTCAGTCCTACGAGCAGTACTTC. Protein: CASSLSQSYEQYF.

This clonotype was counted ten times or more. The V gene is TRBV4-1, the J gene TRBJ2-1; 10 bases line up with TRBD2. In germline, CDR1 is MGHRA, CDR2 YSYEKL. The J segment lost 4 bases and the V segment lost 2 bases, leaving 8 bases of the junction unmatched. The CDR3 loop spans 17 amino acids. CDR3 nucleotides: TGCGCCAGCAGCCAATTTCCAAGGACTAGCGGATACAATGAGCAGTTCTTC. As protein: CASSQFPRTSGYNEQFF.

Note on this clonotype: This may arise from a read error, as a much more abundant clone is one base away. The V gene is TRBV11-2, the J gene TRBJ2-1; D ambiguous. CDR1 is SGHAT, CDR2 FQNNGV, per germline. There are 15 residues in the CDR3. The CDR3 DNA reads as TGTGCCAGCGGCTTAGAACACCCTTCCTACAATGAGCAGTTCTTC. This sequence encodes CASGLEHPSYNEQFF.

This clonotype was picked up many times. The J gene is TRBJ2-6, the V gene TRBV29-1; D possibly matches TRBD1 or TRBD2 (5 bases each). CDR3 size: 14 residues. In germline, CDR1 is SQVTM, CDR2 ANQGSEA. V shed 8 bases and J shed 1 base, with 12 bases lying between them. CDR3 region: CSIDSGSGANVLTF. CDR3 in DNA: TGCAGCATAGACAGCGGATCTGGGGCCAACGTCCTGACTTTC. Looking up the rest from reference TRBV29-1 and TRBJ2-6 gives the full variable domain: SAVISQKPSRDICQRGTSLTIQCQVDSQVTMMFWYRQQPGQSLTLIATANQGSEATYESGFVIDKFPISRPNLTFSTLTVSNMSPEDSSIYLCSIDSGSGANVLTFGAGSRLTVL.

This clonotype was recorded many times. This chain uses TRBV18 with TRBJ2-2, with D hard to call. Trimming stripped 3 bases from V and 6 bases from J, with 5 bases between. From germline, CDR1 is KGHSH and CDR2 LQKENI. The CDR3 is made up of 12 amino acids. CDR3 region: CASSPTPGELFF. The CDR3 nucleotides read TGTGCCAGCTCACCGACCCCCGGGGAGCTGTTTTTT.

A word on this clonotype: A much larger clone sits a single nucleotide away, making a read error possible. CDR3 sequence: CASSSIGRNYEQYF. CDR3 bases: TGTGCCAGCAGTTCAATCGGTCGGAACTACGAGCAGTACTTC. The chain carries TRBV27 and TRBJ2-7; D remains unclear. Germline CDR1 MNHEY, CDR2 SMNVEV (reference sequence). Trimming pared 4 bases from V and 3 bases from J, leaving 13 bases between. The length of the CDR3 is 14 residues.

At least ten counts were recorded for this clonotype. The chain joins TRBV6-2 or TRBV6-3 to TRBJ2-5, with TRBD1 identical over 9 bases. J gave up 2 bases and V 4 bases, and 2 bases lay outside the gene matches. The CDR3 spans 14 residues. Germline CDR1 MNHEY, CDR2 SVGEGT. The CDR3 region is CASSWDRVQETQYF. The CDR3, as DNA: TGTGCCAGCAGTTGGGACAGGGTACAAGAGACCCAGTACTTC.

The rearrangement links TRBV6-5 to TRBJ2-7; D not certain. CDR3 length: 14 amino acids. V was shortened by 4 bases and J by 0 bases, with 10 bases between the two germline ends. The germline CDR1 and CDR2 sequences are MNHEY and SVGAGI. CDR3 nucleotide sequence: TGTGCCAGCAGTTGGGGTGGTAGCTCCTACGAGCAGTACTTC. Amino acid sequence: CASSWGGSSYEQYF.

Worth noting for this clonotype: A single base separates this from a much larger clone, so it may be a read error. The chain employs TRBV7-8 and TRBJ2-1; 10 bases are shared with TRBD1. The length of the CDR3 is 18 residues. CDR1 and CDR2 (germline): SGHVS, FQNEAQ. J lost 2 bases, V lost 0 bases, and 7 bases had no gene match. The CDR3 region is CASSLATTGGRTYNEQFF. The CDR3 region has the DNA TGTGCCAGCAGCTTAGCCACGACAGGGGGCCGTACCTACAATGAGCAGTTCTTC. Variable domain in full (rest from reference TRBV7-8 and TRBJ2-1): GAGVSQSPRYKVAKRGQDVALRCDPISGHVSLFWYQQALGQGPEFLTYFQNEAQLDKSGLPSDRFFAERPEGSVSTLKIQRTQQEDSAVYLCASSLATTGGRTYNEQFFGPGTRLTVL.

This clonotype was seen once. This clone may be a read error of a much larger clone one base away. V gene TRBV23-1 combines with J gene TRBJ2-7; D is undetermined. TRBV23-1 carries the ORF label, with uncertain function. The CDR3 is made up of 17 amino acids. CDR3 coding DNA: TGCGCCGGCAGTCAACCAATTGGCCAGAACAGATATCACGAGCAGTACTTC. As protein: CAGSQPIGQNRYHEQYF.

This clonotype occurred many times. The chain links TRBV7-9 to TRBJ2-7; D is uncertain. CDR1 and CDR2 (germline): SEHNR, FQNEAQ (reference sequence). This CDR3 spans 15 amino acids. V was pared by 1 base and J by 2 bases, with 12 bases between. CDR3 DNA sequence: TGTGCCAGCAGCTTAGAGCAAGCCGTAACCTACGAGCAGTACTTC. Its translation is CASSLEQAVTYEQYF.

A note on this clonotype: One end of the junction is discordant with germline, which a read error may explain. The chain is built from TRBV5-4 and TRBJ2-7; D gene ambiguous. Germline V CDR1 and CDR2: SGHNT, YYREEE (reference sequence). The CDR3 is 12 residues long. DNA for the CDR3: TGTACCAGCAGGTTGGGGTCCGGCAAGCAGTACTTC. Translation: CTSRLGSGKQYF. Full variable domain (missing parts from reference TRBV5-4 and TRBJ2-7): ETGVTQSPTHLIKTRGQQVTLRCSSQSGHNTVSWYQQALGQGPQFIFQYYREEENGRGNFPPRFSGLQFPNYSSELNVNALELDDSALYLCTSRLGSGKQYFGPGTRLTVT.

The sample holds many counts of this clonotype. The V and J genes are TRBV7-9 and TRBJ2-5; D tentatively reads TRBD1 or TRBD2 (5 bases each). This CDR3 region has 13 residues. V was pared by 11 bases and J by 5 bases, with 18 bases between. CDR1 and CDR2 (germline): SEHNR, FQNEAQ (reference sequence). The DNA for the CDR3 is TGTGCCTCTGCAATACAGGAGGCTGAGACCCAGTACTTC. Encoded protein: CASAIQEAETQYF.

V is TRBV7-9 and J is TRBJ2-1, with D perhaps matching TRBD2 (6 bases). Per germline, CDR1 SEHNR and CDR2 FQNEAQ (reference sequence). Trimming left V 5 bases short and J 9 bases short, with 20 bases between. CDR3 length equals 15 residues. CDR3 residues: CASSTTSSARGEQFF. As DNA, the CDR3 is TGTGCCAGCAGCACGACTAGTAGTGCACGCGGTGAGCAGTTCTTC.

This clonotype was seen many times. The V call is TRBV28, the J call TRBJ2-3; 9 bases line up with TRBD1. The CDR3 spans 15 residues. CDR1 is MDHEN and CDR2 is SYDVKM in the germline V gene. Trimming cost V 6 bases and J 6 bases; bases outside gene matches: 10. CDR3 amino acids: CASSRDRVDSDTQYF. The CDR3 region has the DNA TGTGCCAGCAGCCGGGACAGGGTTGATTCGGATACGCAGTATTTT. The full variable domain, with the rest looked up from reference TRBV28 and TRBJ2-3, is DVKVTQSSRYLVKRTGEKVFLECVQDMDHENMFWYRQDPGLGLRLIYFSYDVKMKEKGDIPEGYSVSREKKERFSLILESASTNQTSMYLCASSRDRVDSDTQYFGPGTRLTVL.

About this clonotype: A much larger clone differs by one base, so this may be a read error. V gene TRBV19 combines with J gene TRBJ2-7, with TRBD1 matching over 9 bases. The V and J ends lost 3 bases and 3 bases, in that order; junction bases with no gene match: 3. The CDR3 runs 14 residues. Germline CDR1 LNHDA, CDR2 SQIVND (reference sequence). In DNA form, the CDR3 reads TGTGCCAGTAGTATCCGGGACAGGGACTACGAGCAGTACTTC. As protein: CASSIRDRDYEQYF.

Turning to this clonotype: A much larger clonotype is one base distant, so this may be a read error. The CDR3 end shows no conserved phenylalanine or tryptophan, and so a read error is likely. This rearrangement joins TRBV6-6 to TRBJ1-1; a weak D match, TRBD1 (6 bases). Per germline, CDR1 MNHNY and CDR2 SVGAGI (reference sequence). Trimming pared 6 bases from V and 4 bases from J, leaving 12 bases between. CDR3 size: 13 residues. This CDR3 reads CASRYGGPTEAFV. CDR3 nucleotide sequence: TGTGCCAGCAGGTACGGGGGGCCCACTGAAGCTTTCGTT.

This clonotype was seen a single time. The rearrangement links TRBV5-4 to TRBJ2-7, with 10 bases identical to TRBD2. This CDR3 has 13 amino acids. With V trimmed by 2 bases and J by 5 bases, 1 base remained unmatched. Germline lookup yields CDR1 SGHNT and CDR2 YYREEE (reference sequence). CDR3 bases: TGTGCCAGCAGCTTTAGCGGGAGGAACGAGCAGTACTTC. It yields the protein CASSFSGRNEQYF.

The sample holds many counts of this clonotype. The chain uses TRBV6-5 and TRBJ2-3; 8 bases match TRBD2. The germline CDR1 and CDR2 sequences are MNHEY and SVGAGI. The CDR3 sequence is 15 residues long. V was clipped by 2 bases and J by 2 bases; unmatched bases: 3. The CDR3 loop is CASSYVLAATDTQYF. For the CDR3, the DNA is TGTGCCAGCAGTTACGTACTAGCGGCCACAGATACGCAGTATTTT.

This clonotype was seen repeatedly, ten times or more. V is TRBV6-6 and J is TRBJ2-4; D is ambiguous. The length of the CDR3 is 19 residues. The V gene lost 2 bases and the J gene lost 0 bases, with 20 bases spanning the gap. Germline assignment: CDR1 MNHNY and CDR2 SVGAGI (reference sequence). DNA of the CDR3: TGTGCCAGCAGTTACCTAGGCTGGGGTGAGGACCTAGCCAAAAACATTCAGTACTTC. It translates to CASSYLGWGEDLAKNIQYF.

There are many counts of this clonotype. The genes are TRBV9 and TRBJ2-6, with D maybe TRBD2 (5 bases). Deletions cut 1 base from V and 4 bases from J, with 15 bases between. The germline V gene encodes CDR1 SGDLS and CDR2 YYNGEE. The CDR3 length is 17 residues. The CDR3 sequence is CASSVLTGSAGANVLTF. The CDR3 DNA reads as TGTGCCAGCAGCGTATTAACGGGAAGTGCAGGGGCCAACGTCCTGACTTTC. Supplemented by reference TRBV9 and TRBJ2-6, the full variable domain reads DSGVTQTPKHLITATGQRVTLRCSPRSGDLSVYWYQQSLDQGLQFLIQYYNGEERAKGNILERFSAQQFPDLHSELNLSSLELGDSALYFCASSVLTGSAGANVLTFGAGSRLTVL.